The 10 T cell receptor beta chains below come from one sample, sequenced in a study of CXCR3-negative and CXCR3-positive naive CD8 T cells. In preparing the TRB cDNA libraries, 5' RACE with UMI labels was used. TCRdb re-called the 5' RACE reads, yielding one record per CDR3 amino acid sequence without DNA. The repertoire table contains about 30,000 distinct CDR3 sequences. Sequenced material: memory CD8+ T cells from blood. These receptors came from a human donor in good health. Some clones in this sample may be carry-over from other donors' samples.

The chain couples TRBV20-1 to TRBJ2-3; TCRdb's D call, TRBD1, is unchecked because there is no DNA. From germline, CDR1 is DFQATT and CDR2 SNEGSKA (reference sequence). CDR3 length: 13 amino acids. CDR3 amino acids: CSAPGTTSDTQYF.

The rearrangement uses TRBV7-3 and TRBJ2-7; as DNA is missing, the TRBD1 call by TCRdb cannot be tested. The CDR3 consists of 14 residues. Germline values: CDR1 SGHTA, CDR2 FQGTGA. The chain's CDR3 is CASSAMTGGREQYF.

The genes are TRBV20-1 and TRBJ2-7. This CDR3 region has 15 residues. Germline assignment: CDR1 DFQATT and CDR2 SNEGSKA (reference sequence). The CDR3 is CSARDIEDETYEQYF.

V gene TRBV28 combines with J gene TRBJ2-7; TCRdb picks TRBD2, but there is no DNA to check that call. The germline CDR1 and CDR2 sequences are MDHEN and SYDVKM. The CDR3 contains 16 residues. The CDR3 protein is CASSLSRGLFRYEQYF. Filled out from reference TRBV28 and TRBJ2-7, the complete variable domain reads DVKVTQSSRYLVKRTGEKVFLECVQDMDHENMFWYRQDPGLGLRLIYFSYDVKMKEKGDIPEGYSVSREKKERFSLILESASTNQTSMYLCASSLSRGLFRYEQYFGPGTRLTVT.

V is TRBV20-1 and J is TRBJ2-5; TCRdb selects TRBD2, and the lack of DNA leaves this call unchecked. The CDR3 spans 16 residues. Germline CDR1 DFQATT, CDR2 SNEGSKA (reference sequence). This CDR3 is CSARGLAGGFHETQYF.

The gene calls are TRBV7-8 and TRBJ2-3. Germline V gene lookup returns CDR1 SGHVS and CDR2 FQNEAQ. This CDR3 spans 14 amino acids. The CDR3 is CASSLLPGADTQYF.

The genes are TRBV29-1 and TRBJ1-5; TCRdb proposes TRBD1, but this gene call is untestable without DNA. The CDR3 contains 15 residues. Germline V gene data show CDR1 as SQVTM and CDR2 as ANQGSEA. The CDR3 here is CSVVLGQGAVQPQHF.

The gene calls are TRBV28 and TRBJ1-1; no DNA is available, so the TRBD1 call from TCRdb remains unchecked. From germline, CDR1 is MDHEN and CDR2 SYDVKM. This CDR3 contains 15 residues. The CDR3 sequence: CASSFRAGVDTEAFF.

The chain links TRBV7-9 to TRBJ1-1. The CDR3 totals 12 residues. Germline loops: CDR1 SEHNR, CDR2 FQNEAQ (reference sequence). The CDR3 region is CATVDGWAEAFF.

CDR3 residues: CSVDGTSGSSSYNEQFF. The gene calls are TRBV29-1 and TRBJ2-1; the D gene TCRdb calls, TRBD2, cannot be checked with no DNA. CDR1 SQVTM and CDR2 ANQGSEA come from the germline V gene. This CDR3 is built from 17 residues.